This is a list of T cell receptor beta chains from one sample in a study of shared clonotypes between healthy human individuals. Generated by immunoSEQ multiplex PCR, the TCRdb table keeps only in-frame clones and is missing some. Of about 2.1 million clones listed, around 93% are singletons. Sequencing input: naive CD8+ T cells from PBMCs. The receptors were sampled from a man aged 18 to 29 in good health. Some clones in this sample may be carry-over from other donors' samples. Both conserved end residues are trimmed from each CDR3. Fields, in order: J gene, V gene, D gene, clone size, CDR3 protein. D genes are given only for firm matches. Some rows mark clone size as missing; the rest say once, few, many or name a class of expanded clone.

>TRBJ2-1|TRBV7-9|TRBD2|NA
ASSPPVLAANEQF
>TRBJ2-7|TRBV19|NA|NA
ASSKPGLYEQY
>TRBJ2-7|TRBV27|NA|NA
ASAPRLGYEQY
>TRBJ2-1|TRBV9|NA|NA
ASSVPPYNEQF
>TRBJ2-3|TRBV28|NA|NA
ASSLVRVGTDTQY
>TRBJ2-1|TRBV2|TRBD1|NA
ACSGTENYNEQF
>TRBJ2-1|TRBV6-1|TRBD1|once
ASTERGTDFNEQF
>TRBJ2-2|TRBV9|NA|NA
ASTLGGSGELF
>TRBJ2-7|TRBV2|NA|NA
ASSVWDTYVYEQY
>TRBJ2-2|TRBV30|NA|NA
AWRISRNTGELF
>TRBJ2-7|TRBV5-6|TRBD1|NA
ASSGGTGGSYEQY
>TRBJ2-2|TRBV27|NA|NA
ASSLNRANTGELF
>TRBJ2-2|TRBV29-1|NA|NA
SVLFTGELF
>TRBJ2-3|TRBV4-3|NA|NA
ASSQDWGLLTDTQY
>TRBJ2-2|TRBV5-1|NA|NA
ASSLGTANTGELF
>TRBJ2-2|TRBV27|NA|NA
ASSLRMAGELF
>TRBJ2-3|TRBV27|NA|NA
ASRAGTDTQY
>TRBJ2-5|TRBV7-9|NA|NA
ASSPPPTQETQY
>TRBJ2-1|TRBV11-2|NA|NA
ASSLDAGRSYNEQF
>TRBJ2-1|TRBV15|TRBD1|NA
ATSKSRDRWDNEQF
>TRBJ1-1|TRBV6-7|TRBD1|NA
ASSYGTGGGMNTEAF
>TRBJ1-1|TRBV7-8|NA|NA
ASSLASAGAEAF
>TRBJ1-5|TRBV19|TRBD1|NA
ASSDRAPLWPQH
>TRBJ1-2|TRBV7-9|TRBD1|NA
AAGTGLNPNYGYT
>TRBJ2-7|TRBV7-9|NA|NA
ASSHGTGEQY
>TRBJ2-5|TRBV28|TRBD2|NA
ASRSGTSVQETQY
>TRBJ2-3|TRBV7-6|TRBD2|NA
ASSSPSPSGRWDTQY
>TRBJ2-2|TRBV11-2|NA|few
ASSLVVVRGNTGELF
>TRBJ1-2|TRBV9|NA|NA
ASSAPTISQNYGYT
>TRBJ2-3|TRBV21-1|NA|NA
ASSKVKREDEGIAQY
>TRBJ1-1|TRBV14|TRBD1|NA
ASSQYRTGATEAF
>TRBJ2-7|TRBV27|TRBD2|NA
ASSFLSTSGSYEQY
>TRBJ2-1|TRBV27|NA|NA
ASSLGGIVGNEQF
>TRBJ2-3|TRBV28|NA|NA
ASSFPLARDTQY
>TRBJ2-3|TRBV27|NA|once
ASSLSASAIGADTQY
>TRBJ2-1|TRBV7-2|NA|NA
ASSLAEVQGIEF
>TRBJ2-5|TRBV29-1|TRBD1|NA
SVYNRGETQY
>TRBJ2-3|TRBV19|NA|NA
ASSIIPTGDTQY
>TRBJ2-5|TRBV4-2|TRBD2|NA
ASSQFLAGEEETQY
>TRBJ1-5|TRBV5-5|TRBD1|NA
ASSRITGAYAPQH
>TRBJ2-7|TRBV27|NA|NA
ASSLPGAGGEQY
>TRBJ2-7|TRBV7-2|TRBD2|NA
ASRAGVAGGEQY
>TRBJ2-7|TRBV7-9|TRBD1|NA
ASSPRDRGSYEQY
>TRBJ2-5|TRBV2|TRBD1|NA
ASIIRDRGQETQY
>TRBJ2-7|TRBV5-4|TRBD1|NA
ASSSYHRQGARYEQY
>TRBJ2-7|TRBV19|NA|NA
ASSISHRGMGEQY
>TRBJ2-5|TRBV7-9|NA|NA
ASSHSQETQY
>TRBJ2-7|TRBV28|NA|NA
ASSLRGNYEQY
>TRBJ1-1|TRBV19|TRBD1|once
ASRQGQEAF
>TRBJ2-1|TRBV2|TRBD2|NA
ASIGLAGERSVGQF
>TRBJ1-1|TRBV7-9|TRBD1|few
ASSWDSHEAF
>TRBJ1-1|TRBV7-9|TRBD1|NA
ASSLRTGPTEAF
>TRBJ2-1|TRBV5-4|NA|NA
ASRIATGPYNEQF
>TRBJ2-1|TRBV12-5|TRBD1|NA
ASGLPGQGTMYEQF
>TRBJ1-1|TRBV28|NA|NA
ASSPENTEAF
>TRBJ1-2|TRBV4-3|NA|NA
ASSLGHSSSYGYT
>TRBJ1-2|TRBV5-1|TRBD1|NA
ASSSPGQGISTYGYT
>TRBJ2-1|TRBV6-1|NA|NA
ASSPQTGSYNEQF
>TRBJ1-2|TRBV5-1|NA|once
ASSLAGVDYGYT
>TRBJ1-2|TRBV28|NA|NA
ASSFRVLGGGGYT